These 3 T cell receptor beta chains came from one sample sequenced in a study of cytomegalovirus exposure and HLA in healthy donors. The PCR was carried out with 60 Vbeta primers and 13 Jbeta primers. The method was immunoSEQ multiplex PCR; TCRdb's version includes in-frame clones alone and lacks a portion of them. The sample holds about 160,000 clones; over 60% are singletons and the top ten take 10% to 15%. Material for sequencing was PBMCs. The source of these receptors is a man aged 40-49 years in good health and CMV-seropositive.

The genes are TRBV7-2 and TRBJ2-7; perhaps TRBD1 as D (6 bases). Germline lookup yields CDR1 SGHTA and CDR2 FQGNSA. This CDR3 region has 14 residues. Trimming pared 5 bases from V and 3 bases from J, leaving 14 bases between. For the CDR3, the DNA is TGTGCCAGCAGCCCCCACCGGGACATCTACGAGCAGTACTTC. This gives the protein CASSPHRDIYEQYF.

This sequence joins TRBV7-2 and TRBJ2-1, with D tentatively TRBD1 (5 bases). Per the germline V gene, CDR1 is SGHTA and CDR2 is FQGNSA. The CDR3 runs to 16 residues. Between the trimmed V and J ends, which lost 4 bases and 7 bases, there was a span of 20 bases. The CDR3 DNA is TGTGCCAGCAGCTCCCGTGGGGCCTTCAGGCCTAATGAGCAGTTCTTC. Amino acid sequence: CASSSRGAFRPNEQFF. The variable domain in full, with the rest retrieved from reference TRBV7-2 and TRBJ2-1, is GAGVSQSPSNKVTEKGKDVELRCDPISGHTALYWYRQSLGQGLEFLIYFQGNSAPDKSGLPSDRFSAERTGGSVSTLTIQRTQQEDSAVYLCASSSRGAFRPNEQFFGPGTRLTVL.

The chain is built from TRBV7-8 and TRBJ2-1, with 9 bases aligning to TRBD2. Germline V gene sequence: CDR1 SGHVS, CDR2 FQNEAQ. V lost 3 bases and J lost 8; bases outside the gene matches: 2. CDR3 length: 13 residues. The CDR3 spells CASSLGLAYEQFF. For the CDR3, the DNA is TGTGCCAGCAGCTTGGGACTAGCATATGAGCAGTTCTTC. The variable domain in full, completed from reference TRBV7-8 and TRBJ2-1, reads GAGVSQSPRYKVAKRGQDVALRCDPISGHVSLFWYQQALGQGPEFLTYFQNEAQLDKSGLPSDRFFAERPEGSVSTLKIQRTQQEDSAVYLCASSLGLAYEQFFGPGTRLTVL.